The text below deals with one T cell receptor (beta chain). Original handling: By means of reference gene primer amplification, nucleated cell counts were estimated. TCRdb keeps only in-frame clones here, not all; method: immunoSEQ multiplex PCR. V and J calls and clone size are those listed in that table; D and trimming were worked out from the DNA. Of approximately 300,000 clones in the sample, 90% were seen once. This record comes from a study of blood T cell repertoires in COVID-19. Whole-study context: The samples span acute and convalescent COVID-19 from the United States, Italy and Spain. T cells, B-cell-depleted T cells, or PBMCs provided the cDNA or gDNA that served as material.

The trim removed 4 bases at V and 1 base at J, leaving 7 bases unmatched. CDR3 length: 16 amino acids. Germline CDR1 SGHNT, CDR2 YYREEE (reference sequence). All recovered Cohort 3 donors got two negative PCRs, got clearance, or saw symptom resolution. V usage is TRBV5-4 and J usage is TRBJ2-2; 7 positions agree with TRBD1. This clonotype was sampled from a man aged 55 to 70 who had recovered from COVID-19. Sequencing used PBMCs or T cells enriched from blood (not recorded which). The CDR3 sequence is CASSPVGQWNTGELFF. Here the CDR3 DNA reads TGTGCCAGCAGCCCGGTGGGACAGTGGAACACCGGGGAGCTGTTTTTT.